This entry describes one TCR beta chain. Its antigen is not known. Peripheral blood, together with lesional scalp punch biopsies, was collected from alopecia areata patients. The CDR3 sequence is 15 residues long. Germline V gene data show CDR1 as SGHTA and CDR2 as FQGNSA. Unmatched junction bases numbered 6, after V lost 1 base and J lost 5 bases. This sample stems from a study of CD8+ T cells in alopecia areata. Background on the study: Patients received oral tofacitinib, 5 to 10 mg twice daily, for moderate-to-severe alopecia areata. Findings and caveats of the study: Relative to normal scalp, lesional scalp, especially alopecia totalis/universalis, showed higher clonality. Sequenced scalp T cells also include alphabeta T cells resident in normal skin.

cDNA serving as the sequencing template came from extracted, reverse transcribed RNA. The table came from immunoSEQ multiplex PCR; TCRdb's copy has only in-frame clones and leaves some out. This table has more than 95,000 clones, about two fifths appearing once. The sequence came from a human donor with alopecia areata. Sequencing input: CD4+ T cells sorted from blood. The rearrangement links TRBV7-2 to TRBJ2-5; 8 nucleotides agree with TRBD1. Written as DNA, the CDR3 is TGTGCCAGCAGCTTAGATGCAGGGGGCTCGGAGACCCAGTACTTC. It codes for CASSLDAGGSETQYF.